This T cell receptor (beta chain) was identified in a study of blood T cells in healthy people across ages. Looking at the study overall: The capture of about one barcoded beta molecule per two T cells was achieved by template switching. Study outcomes and limitations: TCR beta diversity, measured per million T cells, fell in a roughly linear way with age.

The CDR3 totals 11 residues. The germline V gene encodes CDR1 DFQATT and CDR2 SNEGSKA (reference sequence). Worth noting for this clonotype: Antigen specificity is unknown.

Through a sample-barcoded 5' primer and a J-beta primer mix, a second PCR was run for roughly 7 to 12 cycles. TCRdb used MiXCR to reprocess the 5' RACE reads, holding one entry per CDR3 protein. The sample has approximately 780,000 distinct CDR3 sequences; 20% to 30% are singletons. This sample also appeared in a second study, on T cells of mothers and their children.

Sequencing used blood. The source is a boy between 10 and 17 years old in good health. The chain carries TRBV20-1 and TRBJ2-5; a possible D gene is TRBD1 (6 bases). The last part of the DNA fits TRBJ2-7 better; the J call may be wrong. The CDR3 DNA reads as TGCAGTGCTAAGGACAGCTACGAGCAGTACTTC. The encoded protein is CSAKDSYEQYF.